This record concerns one TCR beta chain sequence. Its antigen is unknown. The junction does not match germline at one end; this may be a read error. This PCR relied on a set of 60 Vbeta primers and 13 Jbeta primers. This table comes from immunoSEQ multiplex PCR, and its TCRdb copy is limited to in-frame clones, with some not included. The sample holds roughly 100,000 clones; over 65% are singletons and the top ten take approximately 8%. Germline CDR1 is LNHDA and CDR2 is SQIVND (reference sequence). The CDR3 is made up of 14 amino acids. The data are from a study of cytomegalovirus exposure and HLA in healthy donors. Findings and limits, study-wide: Versus the roughly 670-donor mean, an Asian-associated ancestry cluster reportedly showed fewer N-insertions in a later analysis. It was confirmed in vitro that three of the CMV-associated chains were specific for CMV antigens. Productive status was seen about 90% or about 30% of the time for most TCR beta V segments in an earlier analysis. There were some V segments, including TRBV6-2 and TRBV6-3, excluded as indistinguishable.

The gene calls are TRBV19 and TRBJ1-2, with 8 bases aligning to TRBD1. The TCR originated in a man aged 40-55 years in good health and CMV-seropositive. The sequenced material came from PBMCs. The CDR3: CASNPDRGNNGYTF. CDR3 nucleotides: TGTGCCAGTAACCCCGACAGGGGTAACAATGGCTACACCTTC.